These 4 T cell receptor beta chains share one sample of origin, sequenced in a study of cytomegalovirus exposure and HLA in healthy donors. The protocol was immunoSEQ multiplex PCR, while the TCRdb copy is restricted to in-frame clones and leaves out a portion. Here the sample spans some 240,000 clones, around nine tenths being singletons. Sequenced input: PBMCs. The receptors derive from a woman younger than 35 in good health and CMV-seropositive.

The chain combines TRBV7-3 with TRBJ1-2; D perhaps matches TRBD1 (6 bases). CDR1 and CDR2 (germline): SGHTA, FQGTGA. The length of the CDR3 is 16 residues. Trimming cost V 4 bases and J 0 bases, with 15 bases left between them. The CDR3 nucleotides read TGTGCCAGCAGCTCCTACGCAGGGGCAGCTAACTATGGCTACACCTTC. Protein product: CASSSYAGAANYGYTF.

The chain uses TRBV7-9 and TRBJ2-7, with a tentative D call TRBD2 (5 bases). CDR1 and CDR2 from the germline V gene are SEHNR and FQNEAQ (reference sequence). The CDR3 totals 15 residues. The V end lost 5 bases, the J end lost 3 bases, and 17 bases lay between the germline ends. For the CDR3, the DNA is TGTGCCAGCAGCACCGTCGTGGGAGTAGTCTACGAGCAGTACTTC. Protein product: CASSTVVGVVYEQYF.

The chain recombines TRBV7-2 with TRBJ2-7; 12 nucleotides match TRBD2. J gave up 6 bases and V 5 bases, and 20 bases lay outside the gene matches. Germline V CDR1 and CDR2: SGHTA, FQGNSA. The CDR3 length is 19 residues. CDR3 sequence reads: CASSHRGLAGGYQIVEQYF. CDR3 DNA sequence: TGTGCCAGCAGCCATAGGGGGCTAGCGGGAGGGTACCAAATTGTCGAGCAGTACTTC.

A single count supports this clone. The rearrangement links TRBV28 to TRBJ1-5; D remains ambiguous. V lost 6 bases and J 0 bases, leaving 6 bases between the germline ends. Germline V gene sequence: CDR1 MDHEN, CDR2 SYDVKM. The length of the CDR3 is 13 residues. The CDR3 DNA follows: TGTGCCAGCAGCCTTTATAGCAATCAGCCCCAGCATTTT. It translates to CASSLYSNQPQHF.